These 27 T cell receptor beta chains originate from one sample sequenced in a study of T cell repertoires in cytomegalovirus infection. The antigens of these receptors remain unknown. TCRdb redid the calling of the reads with MiXCR, one entry per CDR3 protein. The sample holds about 280,000 distinct CDR3 sequences, 22% seen once. The sequencing here drew on cultured PBMCs, taken from culture after CMV antigen stimulation. These receptors all stem from a human donor in good health (CMV status not recorded). Some clones in this sample may be carry-over from other donors' samples.

This clonotype was detected ten times or more. This rearrangement joins TRBV12-3 or TRBV12-4 to TRBJ2-3, with a possible D match to TRBD1 (6 bases). The ends were cut back, 0 bases at V and 2 bases at J, with 18 bases in the middle. The CDR3 spans 18 residues. The CDR3 is CASSLAPMWGHYTDTQYF. DNA for the CDR3: TGTGCCAGCAGTTTAGCCCCTATGTGGGGACACTACACAGATACGCAGTATTTT.

This clonotype occurred many times. The V gene is TRBV7-2, the J gene TRBJ1-5; D gene unclear. The CDR3 extends over 15 amino acids. Trimming stripped 2 bases from V and 5 bases from J, with 13 bases between. CDR1 is SGHTA and CDR2 is FQGNSA in the germline V gene. The CDR3 nucleotides read TGTGCCAGCAGCTTAATTGGAGGAGGCGATCAGCCCCAGCATTTT. Its translation: CASSLIGGGDQPQHF.

This clonotype was picked up a small number of times. The gene calls are TRBV6-5 and TRBJ1-3; tentatively, D is TRBD1 (5 bases). Per the germline V gene, CDR1 is MNHEY and CDR2 is SVGAGI. Trimming shortened V by 2 bases and J by 3 bases, and 11 bases separated the two germline ends. CDR3 size: 15 residues. CDR3 in DNA: TGTGCCAGCAGTTACGCCGGGGGTGGTGGAAACACCATATATTTT. Its protein product is CASSYAGGGGNTIYF.

This clonotype was observed at least ten times. The genes are TRBV7-2 and TRBJ2-3, with 9 bases fitting TRBD1. V shed 6 bases and J 1 base; nucleotides not matched to a gene: 5. Germline CDR1 SGHTA, CDR2 FQGNSA. The CDR3 has 15 residues. The CDR3 nucleotides are TGTGCCAGCAGTCCGACAGGGGGTGGCACAGATACGCAGTATTTT. Translation: CASSPTGGGTDTQYF.

The J gene is TRBJ1-1, the V gene TRBV18; 7 nucleotides align to TRBD1. The CDR3 consists of 13 residues. Trimming at V came to 3 bases and at J to 6 bases, leaving 4 bases not matched to a gene. In germline, CDR1 is KGHSH, CDR2 LQKENI. CDR3 amino acids: CASSPFDRAEAFF. The DNA of the CDR3 is TGTGCCAGCTCACCTTTCGACAGGGCTGAAGCTTTCTTT.

V and J are TRBV6-5 and TRBJ2-7, with 9 positions matching TRBD2. The CDR3 consists of 15 residues. V shed 0 bases and J 7 bases; nucleotides not matched to a gene: 7. The germline V gene encodes CDR1 MNHEY and CDR2 SVGAGI. The CDR3 DNA follows: TGTGCCAGCAGTTACTCGGCGGGAGGGCCGCGGGAGCAGTACGTC. Its protein is CASSYSAGGPREQYV.

This clonotype was detected a few times. This chain links TRBV6-1 with TRBJ2-7, with 8 bases fitting TRBD2. The CDR3 is made up of 15 amino acids. V trimming: 4 bases; J trimming: 3 bases; junction bases outside the gene matches: 8. Germline CDR1 is MNHNS and CDR2 is SASEGT. This CDR3 is CASSASGRGVYEQYF. CDR3 nucleotide sequence: TGTGCCAGCAGTGCCAGCGGGAGAGGGGTCTACGAGCAGTACTTC.

This clonotype was observed a handful of times. This sequence joins TRBV20-1 and TRBJ2-5; 9 bases line up with TRBD1. The V gene end was trimmed by 3 bases and the J gene end by 4 bases; junction bases not matched to a gene: 6. Germline CDR1 DFQATT, CDR2 SNEGSKA (reference sequence). This CDR3 contains 14 residues. The CDR3 here is CSASQDRGIETQYF. Written as DNA, the CDR3 is TGCAGTGCTAGCCAAGACAGGGGGATAGAGACCCAGTACTTC.

The rearrangement joins TRBV11-2 to TRBJ1-3, with 7 bases identical to TRBD1. There are 17 residues in the CDR3. From germline, CDR1 is SGHAT and CDR2 FQNNGV. Unmatched junction bases numbered 8, after V lost 3 bases and J lost 0 bases. The CDR3 region is CASSFRVGDSSGNTIYF. The CDR3 DNA follows: TGTGCCAGCAGCTTTCGGGTCGGGGACAGCTCTGGAAACACCATATATTTT.

This chain links TRBV27 with TRBJ1-2; D might be TRBD1 (5 bases). Trimming shortened V by 7 bases and J by 4 bases, and 22 bases separated the two germline ends. Germline lookup yields CDR1 MNHEY and CDR2 SMNVEV (reference sequence). The length of the CDR3 is 16 residues. CDR3 nucleotides: TGTGCCAGCACCCCCAGCACAGGCCCCGGTCGCTATGGCTACACCTTC. It is translated as CASTPSTGPGRYGYTF.

This clonotype was seen more than once but under ten times. The rearrangement joins TRBV12-3 or TRBV12-4 to TRBJ1-5, with a possible D match to TRBD1 (6 bases). The CDR3 is 20 residues long. With 1 base removed from V and 1 base from J, the gap between germline ends came to 23 bases. CDR3 coding DNA: TGTGCCAGCAGTTTAGAGTTGGGGGGGGCCGGTCGGTTAAGCAATCAGCCCCAGCATTTT. It encodes CASSLELGGAGRLSNQPQHF.

At least ten counts were recorded for this clonotype. This chain connects TRBV11-2 to TRBJ2-5, with TRBD2 as a possible D gene (5 bases). V lost 2 bases to trimming and J lost 5 bases, with 21 bases between them. The V gene's germline CDR1 is SGHAT and CDR2 FQNNGV. There are 17 residues in the CDR3. The CDR3: CASSLRIGQARRETQYF. The CDR3 region has the DNA TGTGCCAGCAGCTTAAGAATAGGGCAGGCAAGGAGGGAGACCCAGTACTTC.

This clonotype was found a few times. The chain has TRBV7-8 and TRBJ1-2; D unresolved. The CDR3 totals 11 residues. Trimming left V 8 bases short and J 8 bases short, with 12 bases between. The V gene's germline CDR1 is SGHVS and CDR2 FQNEAQ. CDR3 sequence: CASSNQIGYTF. For the CDR3, the DNA is TGTGCCAGCTCCAATCAAATCGGCTACACCTTC.

The V call is TRBV11-2, the J call TRBJ2-3; D is perhaps TRBD1 or TRBD2 (5 bases each). The CDR3 covers 14 residues. Looked up from germline, CDR1 is SGHAT and CDR2 is FQNNGV. The ends were cut back, 3 bases at V and 2 bases at J, with 9 bases in the middle. The CDR3 bases are TGTGCCAGCAGCTTTCGGGACCCCACAGATACGCAGTATTTT. It translates to CASSFRDPTDTQYF. Combining the CDR3 with reference TRBV11-2 and TRBJ2-3 gives the whole variable domain EAGVAQSPRYKIIEKRQSVAFWCNPISGHATLYWYQQILGQGPKLLIQFQNNGVVDDSQLPKDRFSAERLKGVDSTLKIQPAKLEDSAVYLCASSFRDPTDTQYFGPGTRLTVL.

V is TRBV24-1 and J is TRBJ2-5; TRBD1 might be the D (5 bases). The CDR3 has 15 amino acids. Germline loops: CDR1 KGHDR, CDR2 SFDVKD. Trimming pared 4 bases from V and 5 bases from J, leaving 16 bases between. As DNA, the CDR3 is TGTGCCACCAGTGAGTCGACAGCCGGCAGGGAGACCCAGTACTTC. It codes for CATSESTAGRETQYF.

There are a few counts of this clonotype. This chain connects TRBV27 to TRBJ1-4; D may be TRBD1 (6 bases). Germline-derived CDR1 and CDR2 are MNHEY and SMNVEV (reference sequence). With 7 bases removed from V and 4 bases from J, the gap between germline ends came to 19 bases. This CDR3 has 16 amino acids. The CDR3 loop reads CASMGVAGALNEKLFF. In nucleotides, the CDR3 is TGTGCCAGCATGGGGGTGGCGGGGGCGCTTAATGAAAAACTGTTTTTT.

The chain combines TRBV28 with TRBJ2-1, with TRBD2 matching over 13 bases. This CDR3 is built from 15 residues. Germline lookup yields CDR1 MDHEN and CDR2 SYDVKM. V shed 6 bases, J shed 8 bases, and the junction held 7 bases outside the gene matches. The CDR3 DNA reads TGTGCCAGCAGCCCCGGGACTAGCGGGATGGATGAGCAGTTCTTC. This translates into CASSPGTSGMDEQFF. The full variable domain, its missing parts supplied by reference TRBV28 and TRBJ2-1, is DVKVTQSSRYLVKRTGEKVFLECVQDMDHENMFWYRQDPGLGLRLIYFSYDVKMKEKGDIPEGYSVSREKKERFSLILESASTNQTSMYLCASSPGTSGMDEQFFGPGTRLTVL.

This clonotype was seen repeatedly, ten times or more. V usage is TRBV7-2 and J usage is TRBJ2-3, with 8 bases matching TRBD2. Germline lookup yields CDR1 SGHTA and CDR2 FQGNSA. The CDR3 covers 15 residues. V lost 5 bases and J lost 0; bases outside the gene matches: 4. The CDR3 DNA reads as TGTGCCAGCAGCGTTAGCGGGGTTAGCACAGATACGCAGTATTTT. Its translation: CASSVSGVSTDTQYF.

The table lists this clonotype with many counts. This chain connects TRBV7-2 to TRBJ2-4, with TRBD1 matching over 9 bases. Per the germline V gene, CDR1 is SGHTA and CDR2 is FQGNSA. V gave up 6 bases and J gave up 8 bases; unmatched junction bases: 8. The CDR3 contains 14 residues. The CDR3 reads CASRTGGLGDIQYF. CDR3 in DNA: TGTGCCAGCAGGACAGGGGGACTTGGGGACATTCAGTACTTC.

The sample holds a few counts of this clonotype. The chain couples TRBV6-2 or TRBV6-3 to TRBJ2-7; D is uncertain. CDR3 length: 11 amino acids. Trimming left V 8 bases short and J 2 bases short, with 7 bases between. Germline CDR1 is MNHEY and CDR2 is SVGEGT. CDR3 protein: CASGRAYEQYF. As DNA, the CDR3 is TGTGCCAGCGGCCGAGCCTACGAGCAGTACTTC.

This clonotype appeared many times. The chain joins TRBV7-2 to TRBJ2-3, with 10 bases that match TRBD2. Germline V gene lookup returns CDR1 SGHTA and CDR2 FQGNSA. The CDR3 length is 15 residues. The trim removed 5 bases at V and 2 bases at J, leaving 4 bases unmatched. The DNA of the CDR3 is TGTGCCAGCAGCCAACTAGCGGGATACACAGATACGCAGTATTTT. Amino acid sequence: CASSQLAGYTDTQYF.

This clonotype was detected many times. CDR3 protein: CASSYPRRGPQYF. In DNA form, the CDR3 reads TGTGCCAGCAGTTACCCCCGAAGGGGACCGCAGTATTTT. This chain joins TRBV6-2 or TRBV6-3 and TRBJ2-3; perhaps D is TRBD1 or TRBD2 (5 bases each). The CDR3 spans 13 residues. Trimming removed 2 bases at V and 10 bases at J, with 13 bases between. From germline, CDR1 is MNHEY and CDR2 SVGEGT.

The CDR3 nucleotides are TGTGCCAGCAGTCGTAGGAGGGACGGCGACTATGGCTACACCTTC. Residues: CASSRRRDGDYGYTF. V usage is TRBV7-2 and J usage is TRBJ1-2; TRBD1 might be the D (5 bases). Trimming pared 6 bases from V and 3 bases from J, leaving 17 bases between. This CDR3 spans 15 amino acids. Germline-derived CDR1 and CDR2 are SGHTA and FQGNSA. The whole variable domain, remainder taken from reference TRBV7-2 and TRBJ1-2, is GAGVSQSPSNKVTEKGKDVELRCDPISGHTALYWYRQSLGQGLEFLIYFQGNSAPDKSGLPSDRFSAERTGGSVSTLTIQRTQQEDSAVYLCASSRRRDGDYGYTFGSGTRLTVV.

The chain recombines TRBV12-3 or TRBV12-4 with TRBJ1-6; 9 nucleotides match TRBD1. J gave up 9 bases and V 4 bases, and 7 bases lay outside the gene matches. The CDR3 extends over 15 amino acids. The CDR3 bases are TGTGCCAGCAGTTCCGGGACAGGGACATCTTCACCCCTCCACTTT. This codes for CASSSGTGTSSPLHF.

The genes are TRBV23-1 and TRBJ2-4, with 9 bases that match TRBD2. TRBV23-1 is recorded as an ORF, its role being uncertain. The J segment lost 9 bases and the V segment lost 7 bases, leaving 13 bases of the junction unmatched. The CDR3 is made up of 15 amino acids. This chain's CDR3 is CASTLGGAGGTIQYF. For the CDR3, the DNA is TGCGCCAGCACCTTAGGGGGAGCGGGAGGTACCATTCAGTACTTC.

The sample holds many counts of this clonotype. V gene TRBV5-4 combines with J gene TRBJ1-1, with D unclear. The germline gives CDR1 SGHNT, CDR2 YYREEE (reference sequence). The CDR3 is 13 residues long. The ends were cut back, 2 bases at V and 1 base at J, with 6 bases in the middle. The CDR3 protein is CASSLGPNTEAFF. CDR3 bases: TGTGCCAGCAGCTTAGGGCCGAACACTGAAGCTTTCTTT. Using reference TRBV5-4 and TRBJ1-1 for the parts outside the CDR3, the full variable domain is ETGVTQSPTHLIKTRGQQVTLRCSSQSGHNTVSWYQQALGQGPQFIFQYYREEENGRGNFPPRFSGLQFPNYSSELNVNALELDDSALYLCASSLGPNTEAFFGQGTRLTVV.

This clonotype has a handful of counts. The chain joins TRBV12-3 or TRBV12-4 to TRBJ1-3; D gene uncertain. Trimming shortened V by 5 bases and J by 0 bases, and 11 bases separated the two germline ends. There are 15 residues in the CDR3. This CDR3 is CASSQWTASGNTIYF. In nucleotides, the CDR3 is TGTGCCAGCAGTCAGTGGACCGCCTCTGGAAACACCATATATTTT.